This entry lists 12 T cell receptor beta chains sequenced from one sample in a study of response to subunit inactivated influenza vaccine. TCRdb passed the RT-PCR reads through MiXCR, listing each CDR3 protein once. Seen here are roughly 780,000 distinct CDR3 sequences, roughly 18% observed once, and the top ten hold 11%. This specimen consisted of PBMCs from blood, obtained 4 to 6 days after vaccination. The receptor source for this set is a man aged 50-60 years who received an inactivated influenza vaccine.

This clonotype was seen only a few times. V is TRBV10-3 and J is TRBJ1-2; D uncertain. The CDR3 sequence is 14 residues long. CDR1 ENHRY and CDR2 SYGVKD come from the germline V gene. V was cut by 3 bases and J by 2 bases, with 10 bases left in between. The CDR3 protein is CAISDTRANYGYTF. CDR3 bases: TGTGCCATCAGTGATACACGGGCGAACTATGGCTACACCTTC.

Here the CDR3 DNA reads TGTGCCACCAGCCCCTGGACTAGCGGCGAGCAGTTCTTC. Protein: CATSPWTSGEQFF. The chain couples TRBV15 to TRBJ2-1, with 10 bases matching TRBD2. J gave up 10 bases and V 5 bases, and 5 bases lay outside the gene matches. The CDR3 consists of 13 residues. CDR1 and CDR2 from the germline V gene are LNHNV and YYDKDF (reference sequence).

This clonotype was seen a handful of times. The V and J genes are TRBV29-1 and TRBJ1-1; D is ambiguous. Trimming stripped 4 bases from V and 5 bases from J, with 11 bases between. Germline CDR1 and CDR2: SQVTM and ANQGSEA. CDR3 size: 12 residues. For the CDR3, the DNA is TGCAGCGTTGTGGAGGGATGGACTGAAGCTTTCTTT. Translating gives CSVVEGWTEAFF.

This clonotype has a handful of counts. The rearrangement joins TRBV11-2 to TRBJ2-7; D might be TRBD1 (5 bases). Germline lookup yields CDR1 SGHAT and CDR2 FQNNGV. V lost 7 bases to trimming and J lost 1 base, with 8 bases between them. There are 12 residues in the CDR3. The CDR3 here is CASITGSYEQYF. The CDR3 DNA is TGTGCCAGCATCACAGGTTCCTACGAGCAGTACTTC. Looking up the rest from reference TRBV11-2 and TRBJ2-7 gives the full variable domain: EAGVAQSPRYKIIEKRQSVAFWCNPISGHATLYWYQQILGQGPKLLIQFQNNGVVDDSQLPKDRFSAERLKGVDSTLKIQPAKLEDSAVYLCASITGSYEQYFGPGTRLTVT.

The chain links TRBV2 to TRBJ2-6; the D gene is possibly TRBD2 (6 bases). V lost 3 bases to trimming and J lost 0 bases, with 12 bases between them. Per germline, CDR1 SNHLY and CDR2 FYNNEI. The CDR3 length is 17 residues. CDR3 DNA: TGTGCCAGCAGTGACGAGGGAGGCTCCTCTGGGGCCAACGTCCTGACTTTC. Translation gives CASSDEGGSSGANVLTF.

The rearrangement joins TRBV5-5 to TRBJ1-5, with D tentatively TRBD1 (6 bases). CDR1 is SGHKS and CDR2 is YYEKEE in the germline V gene (reference sequence). The germline V and J ends were trimmed by 3 bases and 7 bases, with 14 bases remaining between them. The CDR3 sequence is 14 residues long. The CDR3 is CASSSGGSYQPQHF. The DNA for the CDR3 is TGTGCCAGCAGCTCGGGGGGCTCCTACCAGCCCCAGCATTTT.

This clonotype came up a few times. The V gene is TRBV6-5, the J gene TRBJ2-2; possibly TRBD1 for D (7 bases). This CDR3 has 15 amino acids. V was clipped by 6 bases and J by 6 bases, with 17 bases between them. CDR1 and CDR2 (germline): MNHEY, SVGAGI. CDR3 amino acids: CASSLQGRLAGELFF. The CDR3, as DNA: TGTGCCAGCAGCTTACAGGGGAGGTTGGCCGGGGAGCTGTTTTTT.

This clonotype turned up a few times. The chain employs TRBV10-3 and TRBJ2-7; D is uncertain. Germline CDR1 and CDR2: ENHRY and SYGVKD. This CDR3 region has 13 residues. V lost 3 bases, J lost 3 bases, and 9 bases lay in between. In DNA, the CDR3 is TGTGCCATCAGTGACCCCCCCCACTACGAGCAGTACTTC. Translating it yields CAISDPPHYEQYF.

There are a few counts of this clonotype. In DNA form, the CDR3 reads TGTGCCAGCAGTGAAGGTCGTTTCCCCAGCTCTGGGGCCAACGTCCTGACTTTC. The encoded protein is CASSEGRFPSSGANVLTF. The J gene is TRBJ2-6, the V gene TRBV2; no firm D call. The germline V and J ends were trimmed by 1 base and 0 bases, with 13 bases remaining between them. From germline, CDR1 is SNHLY and CDR2 FYNNEI. The CDR3 totals 18 residues.

The table lists this clonotype with a few counts. V is TRBV5-1 and J is TRBJ1-1; no definite D call. The CDR3 has 13 amino acids. Trimming took off 7 bases at V and 5 bases at J, with 15 bases between the two ends. Germline V gene sequence: CDR1 SGHRS, CDR2 YFSETQ. CDR3 DNA: TGCGCCAGCCATTGGCTCCCGACGACTGAAGCTTTCTTT. Translated, it gives CASHWLPTTEAFF.

The rearrangement links TRBV4-3 to TRBJ2-7; the match to TRBD1 covers 8 bases. Germline V gives CDR1 LGHNA, CDR2 YSLEER. J gave up 3 bases and V 3 bases, and 7 bases lay outside the gene matches. This CDR3 has 15 amino acids. The CDR3 DNA reads as TGCGCCAGCAGCCATGCAACCGGGACAGGCTACGAGCAGTACTTC. Its translation: CASSHATGTGYEQYF.

This clonotype has a count of ten or more. The rearrangement uses TRBV29-1 and TRBJ1-2, with TRBD1 matching 8 bases. V lost 7 bases and J lost 4; bases outside the gene matches: 5. Germline V gives CDR1 SQVTM, CDR2 ANQGSEA. The CDR3 consists of 12 residues. The CDR3 bases are TGCAGCGGAGAGGACAGGGTCTATGGCTACACCTTC. This sequence encodes CSGEDRVYGYTF.